This T cell receptor beta chain was recovered during a study of T cell responses to AZD1222 COVID-19 vaccine. General study points: Clonal diversity may have been underestimated, and the donors were mostly white British, with more females than males. Among those given AZD1222, only 6 or 7 were seropositive at baseline. All repertoire sampling was performed exclusively after the peak T cell response.

The assay was immunoSEQ multiplex PCR, and TCRdb's table has in-frame clones only and misses some. The sample yields tens of thousands of clones, about 90% seen once. Germline lookup yields CDR1 MNHEY and CDR2 SVGAGI. CDR3 length: 15 residues. V lost 6 bases to trimming and J lost 2 bases; unmatched junction nucleotides: 7. Notes on this clone: Its antigen is not known.

The sequencing here drew on peripheral blood, taken on day 0 of AZD1222 vaccination. This receptor was taken from an adult in good health. This chain connects TRBV6-5 to TRBJ2-7; TRBD2 matches at 10 bases. In DNA, the CDR3 is TGTGCCAGCAGAGCCGGGACTAGCGACCCCTACGAGCAGTACTTC. Its translation is CASRAGTSDPYEQYF.